This entry is about one T cell receptor beta chain. The repertoire was sequenced with immunoSEQ multiplex PCR; TCRdb's copy has only in-frame clones and lacks some. The sample records thousands of clones, approximately 85% being singletons. These data belong to a study of chemoradiotherapy in HPV16-positive cancers. The receptor's source is a human donor with HPV-associated anogenital cancer. Sequenced material: tumor tissue, taken from a patient who underwent chemoradiotherapy.

The CDR3 nucleotides read TGTGCCAGCAGCCGTAGGGGCCCCAATGAGCAGTTCTTC. It yields the protein CASSRRGPNEQFF. The chain links TRBV14 to TRBJ2-1; the D gene is possibly TRBD1 (5 bases). The CDR3 consists of 13 residues. With 4 bases removed from V and 6 bases from J, the gap between germline ends came to 10 bases. Looked up from germline, CDR1 is SGHDN and CDR2 is FVKESK.